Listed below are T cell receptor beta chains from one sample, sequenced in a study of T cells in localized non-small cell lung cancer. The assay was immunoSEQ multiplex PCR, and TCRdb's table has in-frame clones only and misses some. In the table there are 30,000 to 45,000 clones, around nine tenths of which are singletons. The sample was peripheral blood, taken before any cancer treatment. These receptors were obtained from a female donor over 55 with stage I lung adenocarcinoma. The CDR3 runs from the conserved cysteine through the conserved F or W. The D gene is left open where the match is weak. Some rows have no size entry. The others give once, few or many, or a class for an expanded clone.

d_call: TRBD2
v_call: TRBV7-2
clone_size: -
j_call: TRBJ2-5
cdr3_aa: CASSMTSGETQYF
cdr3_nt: TGTGCCAGCAGCATGACTAGCGGAGAGACCCAGTACTTC

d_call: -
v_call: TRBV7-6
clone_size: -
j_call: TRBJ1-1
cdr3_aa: CASSFPGTEAFF
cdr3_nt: TGTGCCAGCAGCTTCCCCGGAACTGAAGCTTTCTTT

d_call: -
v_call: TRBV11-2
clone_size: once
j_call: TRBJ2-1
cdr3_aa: CASSSLRGGSYNEQFF
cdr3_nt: TGTGCCAGCAGCTCTCTCAGGGGTGGATCCTACAATGAGCAGTTCTTC

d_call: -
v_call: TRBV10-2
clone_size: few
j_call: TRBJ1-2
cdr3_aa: CASSENGHGYTF
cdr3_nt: TGCGCCAGCAGTGAAAACGGGCATGGCTACACCTTC

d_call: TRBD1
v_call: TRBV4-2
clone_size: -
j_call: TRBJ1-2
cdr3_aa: CASSQDRNRGMDGYTF
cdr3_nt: TGTGCCAGCAGCCAAGATAGAAACAGGGGGATGGACGGCTACACCTTC

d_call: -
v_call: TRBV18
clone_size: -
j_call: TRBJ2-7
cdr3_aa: CASSPTRGKGEQYF
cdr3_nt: TGTGCCAGCTCACCAACTAGGGGGAAGGGTGAGCAGTACTTC

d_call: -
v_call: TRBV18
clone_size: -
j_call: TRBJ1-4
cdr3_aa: CASSPGGAGVEKLFF
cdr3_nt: TGTGCCAGCTCCCCCGGGGGGGCCGGAGTTGAAAAACTGTTTTTT

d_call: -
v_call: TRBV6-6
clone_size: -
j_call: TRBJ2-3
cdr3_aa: CASRARGDTQYF
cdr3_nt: TGTGCCAGCAGGGCCCGCGGCGATACGCAGTATTTT

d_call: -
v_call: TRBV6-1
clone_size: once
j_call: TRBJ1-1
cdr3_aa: CASTSRTESTEAFF
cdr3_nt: TGTGCCAGCACTTCACGGACAGAAAGCACTGAAGCTTTCTTT

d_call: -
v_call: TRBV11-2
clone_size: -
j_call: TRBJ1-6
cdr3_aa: CASSLGESPLHF
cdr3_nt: TGTGCCAGCAGCTTAGGAGAATCACCCCTCCACTTT

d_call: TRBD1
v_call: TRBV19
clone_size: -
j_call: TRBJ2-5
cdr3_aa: CASSTTGYQETQYF
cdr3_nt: TGTGCCAGTAGTACGACAGGGTATCAAGAGACCCAGTACTTC

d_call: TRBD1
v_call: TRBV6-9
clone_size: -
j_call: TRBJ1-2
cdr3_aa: CASSSAGGADYGYTF
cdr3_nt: TGTGCCAGCAGTTCCGCAGGGGGCGCAGACTATGGCTACACCTTC

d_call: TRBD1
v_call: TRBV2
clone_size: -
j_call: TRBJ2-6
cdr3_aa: CASSIGGTRLSGANVLTF
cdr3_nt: TGTGCCAGCAGTATAGGGGGCACAAGGTTATCTGGGGCCAACGTCCTGACTTTC

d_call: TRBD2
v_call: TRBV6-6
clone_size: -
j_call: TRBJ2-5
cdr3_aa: CASSASGVRKETQYF
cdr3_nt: TGTGCCAGCAGTGCGAGCGGGGTTCGCAAAGAGACCCAGTACTTC

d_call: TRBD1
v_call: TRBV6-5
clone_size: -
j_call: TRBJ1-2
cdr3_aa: CASRLGTASNYGYTF
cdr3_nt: TGTGCCAGCAGACTAGGGACAGCTTCCAACTATGGCTACACCTTC

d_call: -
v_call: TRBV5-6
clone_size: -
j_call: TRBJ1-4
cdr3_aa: CASSSLLSGATNEKLFF
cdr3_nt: TGTGCCAGCAGCTCACTTCTTTCAGGCGCAACTAATGAAAAACTGTTTTTT

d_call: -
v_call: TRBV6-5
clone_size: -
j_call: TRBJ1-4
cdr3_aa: CASSYEYGDPNEKLFF
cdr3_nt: TGTGCCAGCAGTTACGAGTACGGGGACCCTAATGAAAAACTGTTTTTT

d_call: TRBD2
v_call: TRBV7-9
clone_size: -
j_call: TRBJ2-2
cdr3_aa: CASLRGANTGELFF
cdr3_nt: TGTGCCAGCCTCCGGGGGGCGAACACCGGGGAGCTGTTTTTT

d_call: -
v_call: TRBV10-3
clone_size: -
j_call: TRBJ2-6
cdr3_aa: CAISSDLAVSSGANVLTF
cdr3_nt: TGTGCCATCAGTTCAGACCTGGCGGTGAGCTCTGGGGCCAACGTCCTGACTTTC

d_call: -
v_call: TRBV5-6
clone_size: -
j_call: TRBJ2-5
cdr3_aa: CASSLAWGMGIQETQYF
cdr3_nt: TGTGCCAGCAGCTTGGCCTGGGGTATGGGAATACAAGAGACCCAGTACTTC

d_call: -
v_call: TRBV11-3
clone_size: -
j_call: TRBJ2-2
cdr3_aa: CASSLGFERRTGELFF
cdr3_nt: TGTGCCAGCAGCTTAGGTTTCGAGCGGAGGACCGGGGAGCTGTTTTTT

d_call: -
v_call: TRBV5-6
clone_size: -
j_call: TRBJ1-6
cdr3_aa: CASSSDGTGGGSPLHF
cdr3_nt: TGTGCCAGCAGCTCGGACGGGACTGGGGGGGGTTCACCCCTCCACTTT

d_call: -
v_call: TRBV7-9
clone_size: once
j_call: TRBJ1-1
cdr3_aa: CASSMDSGRAFF
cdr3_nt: TGTGCCAGCAGCATGGACAGTGGGAGGGCTTTCTTT

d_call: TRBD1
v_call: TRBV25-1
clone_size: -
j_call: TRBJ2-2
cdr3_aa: CASSVSGRGRFTGELFF
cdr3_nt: TGTGCCAGCAGTGTCTCAGGCAGGGGGCGTTTCACCGGGGAGCTGTTTTTT

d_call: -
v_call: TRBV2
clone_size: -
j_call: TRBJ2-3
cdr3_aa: CASSEGRAADTQYF
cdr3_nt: TGTGCCAGCAGTGAAGGCAGGGCCGCAGATACGCAGTATTTT

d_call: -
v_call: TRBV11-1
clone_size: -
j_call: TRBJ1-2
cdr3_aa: CASSEQVVGYGYTF
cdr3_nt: TGTGCCAGCAGCGAGCAGGTGGTAGGCTATGGCTACACCTTC

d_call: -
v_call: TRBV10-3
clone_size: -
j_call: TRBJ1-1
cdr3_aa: CAISEIGGRTEAFF
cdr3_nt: TGTGCCATCAGTGAGATAGGGGGGAGGACTGAAGCTTTCTTT

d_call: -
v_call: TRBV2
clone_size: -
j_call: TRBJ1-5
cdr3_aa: CASSEGLLNQPQHF
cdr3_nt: TGTGCCAGCAGTGAAGGGCTGCTCAATCAGCCCCAGCATTTT

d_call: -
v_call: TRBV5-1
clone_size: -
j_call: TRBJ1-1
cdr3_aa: CASSLEMITEAFF
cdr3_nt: TGCGCCAGCAGCTTGGAGATGATTACTGAAGCTTTCTTT

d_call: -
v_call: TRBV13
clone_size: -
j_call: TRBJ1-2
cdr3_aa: CASSLAGADGYTF
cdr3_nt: TGTGCCAGCAGCTTAGCAGGGGCGGATGGCTACACCTTC

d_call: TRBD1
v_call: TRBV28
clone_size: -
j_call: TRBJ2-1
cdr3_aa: CASSGWTGPYNEQFF
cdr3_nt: TGTGCCAGCAGTGGTTGGACAGGACCTTACAATGAGCAGTTCTTC

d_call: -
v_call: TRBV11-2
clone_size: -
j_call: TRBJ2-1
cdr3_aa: CASSLGGIEQFF
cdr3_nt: TGTGCCAGCAGCTTGGGGGGAATCGAGCAGTTCTTC

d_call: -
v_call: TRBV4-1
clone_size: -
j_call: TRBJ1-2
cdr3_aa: CASSLRDNYGYTF
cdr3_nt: TGCGCCAGCAGCCTCAGGGATAACTATGGCTACACCTTC

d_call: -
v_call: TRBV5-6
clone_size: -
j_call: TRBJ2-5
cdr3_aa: CASSLVEQGETQYF
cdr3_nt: TGTGCCAGCAGCTTGGTAGAACAGGGAGAGACCCAGTACTTC

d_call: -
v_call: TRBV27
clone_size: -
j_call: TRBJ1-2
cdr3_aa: CASTIRAGRKGYTF
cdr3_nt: TGTGCCAGCACCATTAGGGCGGGGCGGAAAGGCTACACCTTC

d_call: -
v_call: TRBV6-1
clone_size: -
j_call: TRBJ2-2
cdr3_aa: CASSGTHLIGELFF
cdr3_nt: TGTGCCAGCAGTGGGACCCATCTGATCGGGGAGCTGTTTTTT

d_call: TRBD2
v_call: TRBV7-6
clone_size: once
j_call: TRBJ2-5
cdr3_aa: CASSLAFSGGAETQYF
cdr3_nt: TGTGCCAGCAGCTTAGCCTTTAGCGGGGGGGCCGAGACCCAGTACTTC

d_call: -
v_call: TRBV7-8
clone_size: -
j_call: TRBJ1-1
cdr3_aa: CATRGYTEAFF
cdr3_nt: TGTGCCACAAGGGGGTACACTGAAGCTTTCTTT

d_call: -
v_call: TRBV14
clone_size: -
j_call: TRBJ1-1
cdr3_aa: CASSHLGRVNTEAFF
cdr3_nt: TGTGCCAGCAGCCATCTCGGGAGGGTGAACACTGAAGCTTTCTTT

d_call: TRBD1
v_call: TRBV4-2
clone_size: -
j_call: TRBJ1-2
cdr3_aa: CASSAPGQTELGYTF
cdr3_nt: TGTGCCAGCAGCGCCCCGGGACAGACGGAATTAGGCTACACCTTC

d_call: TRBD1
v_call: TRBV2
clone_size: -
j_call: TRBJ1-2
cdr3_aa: CASSPGQGAGGYTF
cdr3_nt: TGTGCCAGCAGCCCCGGACAGGGGGCGGGCGGCTACACCTTC

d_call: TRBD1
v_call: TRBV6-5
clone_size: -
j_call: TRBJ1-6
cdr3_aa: CASSWGQDNSPLHF
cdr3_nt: TGTGCCAGCAGCTGGGGACAGGATAATTCACCCCTCCACTTT

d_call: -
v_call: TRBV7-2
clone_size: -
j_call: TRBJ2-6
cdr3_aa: CASAGPGSGANVLTF
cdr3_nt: TGTGCCAGCGCGGGACCTGGCTCTGGGGCCAACGTCCTGACTTTC

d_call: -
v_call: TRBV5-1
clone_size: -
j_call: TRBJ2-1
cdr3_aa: CASSAQISGNTYNEQFF
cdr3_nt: TGCGCCAGCAGCGCACAGATATCAGGGAACACCTACAATGAGCAGTTCTTC

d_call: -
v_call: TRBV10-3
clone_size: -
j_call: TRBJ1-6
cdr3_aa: CAISENRLNTNNSPLHF
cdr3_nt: TGTGCCATCAGTGAGAACAGGCTTAACACTAATAATTCACCCCTCCACTTT

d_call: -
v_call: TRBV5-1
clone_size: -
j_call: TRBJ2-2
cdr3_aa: CASSLVGNTGELFF
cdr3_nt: TGCGCCAGCAGCTTGGTCGGGAACACCGGGGAGCTGTTTTTT

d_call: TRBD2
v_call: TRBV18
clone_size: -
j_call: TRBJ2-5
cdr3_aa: CASARLAGSQETQYF
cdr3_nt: TGTGCCAGCGCTAGACTAGCGGGGAGCCAAGAGACCCAGTACTTC

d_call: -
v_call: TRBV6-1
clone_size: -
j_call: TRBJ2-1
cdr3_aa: CASSEVAGNEQFF
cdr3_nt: TGTGCCAGCAGTGAAGTGGCGGGCAATGAGCAGTTCTTC

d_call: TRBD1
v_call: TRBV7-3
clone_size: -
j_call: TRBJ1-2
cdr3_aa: CASSFSQGEGYTF
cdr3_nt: TGTGCCAGCAGCTTCTCGCAGGGGGAGGGCTACACCTTC

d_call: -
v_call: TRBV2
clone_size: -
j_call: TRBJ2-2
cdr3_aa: CARGATGELFF
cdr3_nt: TGTGCCAGGGGGGCCACCGGGGAGCTGTTTTTT

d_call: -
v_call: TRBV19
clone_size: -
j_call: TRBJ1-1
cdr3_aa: CASSIKGDTEAFF
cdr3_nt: TGTGCCAGTAGTATTAAAGGGGACACTGAAGCTTTCTTT

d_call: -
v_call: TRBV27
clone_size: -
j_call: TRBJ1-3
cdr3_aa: CASSFTMGGNTIYF
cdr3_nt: TGTGCCAGCAGTTTTACGATGGGTGGAAACACCATATATTTT

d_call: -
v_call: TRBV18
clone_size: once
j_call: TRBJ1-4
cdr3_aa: CASSLQGRGEKLFF
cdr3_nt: TGTGCCAGCTCACTTCAGGGGAGAGGGGAAAAACTGTTTTTT

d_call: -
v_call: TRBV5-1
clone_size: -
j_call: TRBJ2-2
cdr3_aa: CASSLPPYQKERDTGELFF
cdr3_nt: TGCGCCAGCAGCTTACCCCCCTATCAGAAAGAGAGGGACACCGGGGAGCTGTTTTTT

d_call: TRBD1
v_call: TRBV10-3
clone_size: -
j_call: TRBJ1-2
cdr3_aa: CAISAAGGWDYGYTF
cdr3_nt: TGTGCCATCAGTGCCGCAGGGGGCTGGGACTATGGCTACACCTTC

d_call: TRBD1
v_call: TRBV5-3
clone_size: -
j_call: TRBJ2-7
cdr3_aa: CARSSAGTGDLEQYF
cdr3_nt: TGTGCCAGAAGCTCCGCCGGGACAGGTGACCTCGAGCAGTACTTC

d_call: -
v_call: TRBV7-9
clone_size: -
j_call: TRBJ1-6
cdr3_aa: CASSSTPSNSPLHF
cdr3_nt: TGTGCCAGCAGCTCGACACCCTCCAATTCACCCCTCCACTTT

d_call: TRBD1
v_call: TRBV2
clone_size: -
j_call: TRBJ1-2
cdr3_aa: CASRTGEENYGYTF
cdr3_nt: TGTGCCAGCAGGACAGGGGAAGAAAACTATGGCTACACCTTC

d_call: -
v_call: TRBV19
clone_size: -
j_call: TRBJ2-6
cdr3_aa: CASRPEGAGANVLTF
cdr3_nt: TGTGCCAGTAGGCCCGAGGGGGCTGGGGCCAACGTCCTGACTTTC